The rows below give T cell receptor beta chains drawn from one sample of a study of regulatory T cells in long-lasting Graves disease. TCRdb analysed the multiplex PCR reads with MiXCR anew, one entry per CDR3 protein. The sample carries about 320,000 distinct CDR3 sequences, more than 15% recorded once. The source material was peripheral blood mononuclear cells (PBMCs), sampled at new diagnosis, from a patient treated with antithyroid drugs. Source of these receptors: a female donor with Graves disease. Both conserved end residues are part of each CDR3. The order of the fields is CDR3 protein, D gene, J gene, V gene, CDR3 length. The D gene is left open where the match is weak.

CAWSRGSSYLWGAFF,-,TRBJ1-1,TRBV30,15
CATSDIQATGGSTGELFF,TRBD1,TRBJ2-2,TRBV24-1,18
CASRGGGRETQYF,TRBD2,TRBJ2-5,TRBV28,13
CASSPFSGGSYEQYF,TRBD2,TRBJ2-7,TRBV11-2,15
CASSETETGGPGELFF,TRBD1,TRBJ2-2,TRBV6-1,16
CASSLGGLAGEETQYF,TRBD2,TRBJ2-5,TRBV7-9,16
CASSESAGGVETQYF,-,TRBJ2-5,TRBV6-1,15
CASSFPREVETQYF,-,TRBJ2-5,TRBV11-2,14
CASSPQVNEQFF,-,TRBJ2-1,TRBV18,12
CASSLVPSGTLSYNEQFF,TRBD2,TRBJ2-1,TRBV5-1,18
CASSLYISYNSPLHF,-,TRBJ1-6,TRBV28,15
CASSKQGSPLHF,-,TRBJ1-6,TRBV2,12
CAWAAGTGMYEQYF,TRBD1,TRBJ2-7,TRBV30,14
CASRARLAGDRHNEQFF,TRBD2,TRBJ2-1,TRBV11-3,17
CASSSAGILADTQYF,-,TRBJ2-3,TRBV7-3,15
CASKGLSGDTEAFF,-,TRBJ1-1,TRBV2,14
CASSYSSGDGSYEQYF,-,TRBJ2-7,TRBV6-5,16
CASASGLANEQYF,TRBD2,TRBJ2-7,TRBV27,13
CASSQEYRGTEAFF,TRBD1,TRBJ1-1,TRBV3-1,14
CASNVAGGRFNEQFF,TRBD2,TRBJ2-1,TRBV12-3/TRBV12-4,15
CASSLAQSTEAFF,-,TRBJ1-1,TRBV7-2,13
CASRGLAGVSEQYF,TRBD2,TRBJ2-7,TRBV7-6,14
CASNMGRLQETQYF,-,TRBJ2-5,TRBV19,14
CASSPLLAPEQFF,-,TRBJ2-1,TRBV27,13
CASGTRDTQYF,-,TRBJ2-3,TRBV12-5,11